The T cell receptor beta chain under discussion was sequenced for a study of blood T cell repertoires in COVID-19. Study-wide background: PBMCs, B-cell-depleted T cells, or T cells provided the cDNA or gDNA that made up the material.

The CDR3 contains 18 residues. Trimming shortened V by 0 bases and J by 0 bases, and 16 bases separated the two germline ends. CDR1 and CDR2 from the germline V gene are LGHNA and YNFKEQ. Data came from immunoSEQ multiplex PCR; TCRdb stores just in-frame clones and leaves some out. This table holds some 390,000 clones, 89% found once. Residents of 24 US areas, aged about 18 to 95 years, made up the participants. The study assigned cohorts using participant-reported clinical history. The rearrangement joins TRBV4-2 to TRBJ2-3; D ambiguous. The clonotype was recovered from a woman aged 25 to 39 who had recovered from COVID-19. Sequences were obtained from PBMCs or T cells enriched from blood (not recorded which). CDR3 region: CASSQESLVTSSTDTQYF. CDR3 nucleotide sequence: TGTGCCAGCAGCCAAGAAAGTCTGGTGACTTCTAGCACAGATACGCAGTATTTT.